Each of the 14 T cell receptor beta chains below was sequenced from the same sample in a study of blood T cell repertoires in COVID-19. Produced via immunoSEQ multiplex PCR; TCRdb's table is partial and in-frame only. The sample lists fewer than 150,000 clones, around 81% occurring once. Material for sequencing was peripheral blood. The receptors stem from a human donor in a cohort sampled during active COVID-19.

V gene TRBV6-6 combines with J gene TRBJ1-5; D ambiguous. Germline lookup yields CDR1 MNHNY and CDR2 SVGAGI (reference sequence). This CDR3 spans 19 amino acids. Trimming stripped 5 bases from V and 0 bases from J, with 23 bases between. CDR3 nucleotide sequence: TGTGCCAGCAGTCACGTAGGAGGACTTGCGAGATATAGCAATCAGCCCCAGCATTTT. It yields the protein CASSHVGGLARYSNQPQHF.

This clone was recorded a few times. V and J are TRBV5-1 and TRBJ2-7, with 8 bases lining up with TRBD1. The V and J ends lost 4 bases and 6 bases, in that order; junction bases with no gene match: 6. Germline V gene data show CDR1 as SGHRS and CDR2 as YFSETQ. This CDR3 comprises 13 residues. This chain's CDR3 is CASSGGQESEQYF. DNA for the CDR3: TGCGCCAGCAGCGGGGGACAGGAATCCGAGCAGTACTTC. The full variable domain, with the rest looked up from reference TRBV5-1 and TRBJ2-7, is KAGVTQTPRYLIKTRGQQVTLSCSPISGHRSVSWYQQTPGQGLQFLFEYFSETQRNKGNFPGRFSGRQFSNSRSEMNVSTLELGDSALYLCASSGGQESEQYFGPGTRLTVT.

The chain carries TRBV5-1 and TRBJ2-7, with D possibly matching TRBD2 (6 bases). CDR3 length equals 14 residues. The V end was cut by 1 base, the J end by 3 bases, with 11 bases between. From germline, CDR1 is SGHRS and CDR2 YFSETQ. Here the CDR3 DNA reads TGCGCCAGCAGCTTGATCGGGGGAGACTACGAGCAGTACTTC. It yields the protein CASSLIGGDYEQYF.

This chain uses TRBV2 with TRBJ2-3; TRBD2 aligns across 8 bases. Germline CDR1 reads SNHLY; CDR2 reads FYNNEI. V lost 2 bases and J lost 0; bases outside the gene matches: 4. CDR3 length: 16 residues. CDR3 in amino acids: CASSEMAGGSTDTQYF. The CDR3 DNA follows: TGTGCCAGCAGTGAAATGGCGGGGGGTAGCACAGATACGCAGTATTTT.

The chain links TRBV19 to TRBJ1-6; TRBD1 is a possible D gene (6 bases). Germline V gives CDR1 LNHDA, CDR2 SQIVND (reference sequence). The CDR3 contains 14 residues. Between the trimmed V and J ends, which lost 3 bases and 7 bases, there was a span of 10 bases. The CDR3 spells CASSMLTGNSPLHF. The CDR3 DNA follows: TGTGCCAGTAGTATGTTGACAGGAAATTCACCCCTCCACTTT.

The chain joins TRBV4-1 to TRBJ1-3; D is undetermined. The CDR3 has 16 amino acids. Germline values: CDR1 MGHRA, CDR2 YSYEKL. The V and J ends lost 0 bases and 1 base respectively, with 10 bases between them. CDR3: CASSQDPPGSGNTIYF. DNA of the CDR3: TGCGCCAGCAGCCAAGATCCTCCGGGGTCTGGAAACACCATATATTTT.

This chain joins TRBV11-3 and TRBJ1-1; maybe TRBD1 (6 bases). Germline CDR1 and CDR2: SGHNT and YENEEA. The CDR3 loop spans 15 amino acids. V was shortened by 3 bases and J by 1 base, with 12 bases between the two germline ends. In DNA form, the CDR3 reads TGTGCCAGCAGCTTGAGGGCAGGGGCGAACACTGAAGCTTTCTTT. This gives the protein CASSLRAGANTEAFF.

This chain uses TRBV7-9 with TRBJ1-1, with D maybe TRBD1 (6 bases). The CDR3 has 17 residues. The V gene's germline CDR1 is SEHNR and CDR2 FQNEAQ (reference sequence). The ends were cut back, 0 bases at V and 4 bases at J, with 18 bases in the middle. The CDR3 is CASSLAGWGHRSTEAFF. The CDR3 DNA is TGTGCCAGCAGCTTAGCAGGCTGGGGGCATAGGAGCACTGAAGCTTTCTTT. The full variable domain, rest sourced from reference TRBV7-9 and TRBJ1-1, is DTGVSQNPRHKITKRGQNVTFRCDPISEHNRLYWYRQTLGQGPEFLTYFQNEAQLEKSRLLSDRFSAERPKGSFSTLEIQRTEQGDSAMYLCASSLAGWGHRSTEAFFGQGTRLTVV.

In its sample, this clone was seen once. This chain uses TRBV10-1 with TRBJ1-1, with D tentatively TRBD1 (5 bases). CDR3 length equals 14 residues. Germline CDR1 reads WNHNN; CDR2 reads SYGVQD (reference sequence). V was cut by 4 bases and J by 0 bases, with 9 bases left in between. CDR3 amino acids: CASSAGGLNTEAFF. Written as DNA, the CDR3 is TGCGCCAGCAGTGCGGGGGGACTGAACACTGAAGCTTTCTTT.

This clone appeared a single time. CDR3 in DNA: TGTGCCAGCACCTCCTTGGGACAGACAACCTACGAGCAGTACTTC. Protein product: CASTSLGQTTYEQYF. V usage is TRBV6-5 and J usage is TRBJ2-7; 7 bases agree with TRBD1. V shed 7 bases, J shed 2 bases, and the junction held 11 bases outside the gene matches. The CDR3 runs 15 residues. Germline V CDR1 and CDR2: MNHEY, SVGAGI.

The chain's CDR3 is CASSFDGTGVNQPQHF. The CDR3 coding sequence is TGTGCCAGCAGCTTTGATGGGACAGGGGTCAATCAGCCCCAGCATTTT. This chain joins TRBV5-8 and TRBJ1-5; 10 bases fit TRBD1. CDR3 length: 16 residues. Unmatched junction bases numbered 5, after V lost 2 bases and J lost 3 bases. Germline-derived CDR1 and CDR2 are SGHTS and YDEGEE.

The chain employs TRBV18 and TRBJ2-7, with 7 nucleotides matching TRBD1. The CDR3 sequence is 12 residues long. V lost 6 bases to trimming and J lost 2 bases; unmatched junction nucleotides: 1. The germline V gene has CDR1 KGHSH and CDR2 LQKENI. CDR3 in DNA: TGTGCCAGCTCCGGGACAGCCTACGAGCAGTACTTC. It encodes CASSGTAYEQYF.

The CDR3 region is CASSDQGFGNQPQHF. The CDR3 DNA reads TGTGCCAGCAGCGATCAGGGTTTCGGCAATCAGCCCCAGCATTTT. The rearrangement uses TRBV6-5 and TRBJ1-5; TRBD1 is a possible D gene (5 bases). V was shortened by 6 bases and J by 2 bases, with 14 bases between the two germline ends. This CDR3 contains 15 residues. CDR1 is MNHEY and CDR2 is SVGAGI in the germline V gene.

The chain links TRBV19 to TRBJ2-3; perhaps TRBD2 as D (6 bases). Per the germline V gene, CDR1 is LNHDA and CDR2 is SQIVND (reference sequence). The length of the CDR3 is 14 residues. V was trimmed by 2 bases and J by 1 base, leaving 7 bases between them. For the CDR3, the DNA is TGTGCCAGTAGTATAAGGAGGGGCACAGATACGCAGTATTTT. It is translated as CASSIRRGTDTQYF.